A selection of T cell receptor beta chains follows, all from one sample in a study of regulatory T cells in long-lasting Graves disease. TCRdb re-analysed the multiplex PCR reads in MiXCR, keeping a single row per CDR3 protein. The repertoire includes about 430,000 distinct CDR3 sequences, around 20% of them detected once, and roughly an eighth sits in the top ten. Source: peripheral blood mononuclear cells (PBMCs), taken when the disease was refractory, from a patient treated with antithyroid drugs. These receptors came from a female donor with Graves disease. Each CDR3 is given with its conserved first and last residue. The D gene is left open where the match is weak. Clone size appears in some rows only: once, few, many, or a class for an expanded clone.

V: TRBV5-1
J: TRBJ2-2
size: few
D: .
DNA: TGCGCCAGCAGCTTGGCCGGGAAGGGGCGAAGCACCGGGGAGCTGTTTTTT
CDR3: CASSLAGKGRSTGELFF

V: TRBV15
J: TRBJ1-5
size: .
D: .
DNA: TGTGCCACCAGCAGAGATTGGGGACTCCTCAATCAGCCCCAGCATTTT
CDR3: CATSRDWGLLNQPQHF

V: TRBV6-5
J: TRBJ2-7
size: .
D: .
DNA: TGTGCCAGCAGTTACTCCTCAGCGGGTAACGACGAGCAGTACTTC
CDR3: CASSYSSAGNDEQYF

V: TRBV27
J: TRBJ2-1
size: .
D: .
DNA: TGTGCCAGCAGTCAAACCTTCCCCGGGGGAAATGAGCAGTTCTTC
CDR3: CASSQTFPGGNEQFF

V: TRBV5-1
J: TRBJ2-3
size: .
D: .
DNA: TGCGCCAGCAGCTTGGACGTGCCCACAGATACGCAGTATTTT
CDR3: CASSLDVPTDTQYF

V: TRBV10-3
J: TRBJ2-7
size: .
D: .
DNA: TGTGCCACCGGGAGACAGGACTCCTACGAGCAGTACTTC
CDR3: CATGRQDSYEQYF

V: TRBV27
J: TRBJ2-7
size: many
D: TRBD2
DNA: TGTGCCAGCAGTTCGGGCGGGAGTACCGCCTACGAGCAGTACTTC
CDR3: CASSSGGSTAYEQYF

V: TRBV30
J: TRBJ2-2
size: many
D: TRBD2
DNA: TGTGCCTGGGGAGGACTAGCGGGAGCCCAAGGGACCGGGGAGCTGTTTTTT
CDR3: CAWGGLAGAQGTGELFF

V: TRBV4-1
J: TRBJ1-6
size: .
D: .
DNA: TGCGCCAGCAGCCAAGACTCAGGCTATTCACCCCTCCACTTT
CDR3: CASSQDSGYSPLHF

V: TRBV12-3/TRBV12-4
J: TRBJ1-2
size: .
D: TRBD1
DNA: TGTGCCAGCAAACAGACAGGGGGCTATGGCTACACCTTC
CDR3: CASKQTGGYGYTF

V: TRBV28
J: TRBJ1-5
size: many
D: .
DNA: TGTGCCAGCATGCGGGGATCGAGCAATCAGCCCCAGCATTTT
CDR3: CASMRGSSNQPQHF

V: TRBV2
J: TRBJ1-1
size: many
D: TRBD1
DNA: TGTGCCAGCACTAGACAGGGGGCTGGTTACACTGAAGCTTTCTTT
CDR3: CASTRQGAGYTEAFF

V: TRBV20-1
J: TRBJ2-7
size: few
D: .
DNA: TGCAGTGCCTCTGGGGACCACGAGCAGTACTTC
CDR3: CSASGDHEQYF

V: TRBV2
J: TRBJ1-4
size: .
D: .
DNA: TGTGCCAGCCGAGCCCGGGGGGAAAAACTGTTTTTT
CDR3: CASRARGEKLFF

V: TRBV5-1
J: TRBJ2-2
size: many
D: .
DNA: TGCGCCAGCAGCTTAGGGCCCCCGAACACCGGGGAGCTGTTTTTT
CDR3: CASSLGPPNTGELFF

V: TRBV28
J: TRBJ2-2
size: .
D: .
DNA: TGTGCCAGCAGTTTAGTAGTCCCGGCCACCGGGGAGCTGTTTTTT
CDR3: CASSLVVPATGELFF

V: TRBV2
J: TRBJ1-4
size: many
D: .
DNA: TGTGCCAGCAGTGTAGGGGACGAAAAACTGTTTTTT
CDR3: CASSVGDEKLFF

V: TRBV27
J: TRBJ1-1
size: few
D: .
DNA: TGTGCCAGCAGTTTATCTCCTGGGAACACTGGAGCTTTCTTT
CDR3: CASSLSPGNTGAFF

V: TRBV29-1
J: TRBJ2-2
size: few
D: .
DNA: TGCAGCGTTGAATCGCAGGGTCACACCGGGGAGCTGTTTTTT
CDR3: CSVESQGHTGELFF

V: TRBV5-4
J: TRBJ2-2
size: few
D: TRBD1
DNA: TGTGCCACCAACAGGGGGCACCCGGGCGGGGAGCTGTTTTTT
CDR3: CATNRGHPGGELFF

V: TRBV5-4
J: TRBJ2-7
size: few
D: TRBD2
DNA: TGTGCCAGCAGCTTGATGGCTAGCGGGAGTTACGAGCAGTACTTC
CDR3: CASSLMASGSYEQYF

V: TRBV3-1
J: TRBJ1-1
size: many
D: .
DNA: TGTGCCAGCAGCTCCCGGGACGCGAACACTGAAGCTTTCTTT
CDR3: CASSSRDANTEAFF

V: TRBV6-6
J: TRBJ2-3
size: .
D: .
DNA: TGTGCCAGCAGTTACTCGGCTAGCACAGATACGCAGTATTTT
CDR3: CASSYSASTDTQYF

V: TRBV27
J: TRBJ1-5
size: once
D: .
DNA: TGTGCCAGCAGTTCCCGAACGACAACAGTCTACTATAGCAATCAGCCCCAGCATTTT
CDR3: CASSSRTTTVYYSNQPQHF

V: TRBV30
J: TRBJ1-2
size: many
D: .
DNA: TGTGCCTGGTCCGACGGGGCGTACTATGGCTACACCTTC
CDR3: CAWSDGAYYGYTF

V: TRBV9
J: TRBJ2-5
size: few
D: TRBD2
DNA: TGTGCCAGCAGCGTAGGGGTCTCTAGCGGCCAAGAGACCCAGTACTTC
CDR3: CASSVGVSSGQETQYF

V: TRBV18
J: TRBJ1-5
size: few
D: .
DNA: TGTGCCAGCTCACCACCGGGGAGGGTCGGCAATCAGCCCCAGCATTTT
CDR3: CASSPPGRVGNQPQHF

V: TRBV6-2/TRBV6-3
J: TRBJ2-7
size: many
D: .
DNA: TGTGCCAGCAGTTCGGGAGCGGCGGAGCAGTACTTC
CDR3: CASSSGAAEQYF

V: TRBV5-6
J: TRBJ2-5
size: .
D: TRBD2
DNA: TGTGCCAGCAGCTTATCGGGACTAGCGGGAGAGACCCAGTACTTC
CDR3: CASSLSGLAGETQYF

V: TRBV7-9
J: TRBJ1-1
size: many
D: .
DNA: TGTGCCAGCAGCCCCCGGGTCACTGAAGCTTTCTTT
CDR3: CASSPRVTEAFF

V: TRBV27
J: TRBJ1-2
size: few
D: .
DNA: TGTGCCAGCAGTTTATCGAGGGGAATTTATGGCTACACCTTC
CDR3: CASSLSRGIYGYTF

V: TRBV6-2/TRBV6-3
J: TRBJ1-1
size: few
D: .
DNA: TGTGCCAGCAGCCAACTCACAACAGGGAAGGACACTGAAGCTTTCTTT
CDR3: CASSQLTTGKDTEAFF

V: TRBV28
J: TRBJ1-4
size: many
D: .
DNA: TGTGCCAGCAGTTTTTCATTAGGGAGGACTAATGAAAAACTGTTTTTT
CDR3: CASSFSLGRTNEKLFF

V: TRBV14
J: TRBJ2-5
size: .
D: TRBD2
DNA: TGTGCCAGCAGCCAAGAAACTAGCGCGCTGACCCAGTACTTC
CDR3: CASSQETSALTQYF

V: TRBV6-4
J: TRBJ1-5
size: few
D: TRBD1
DNA: TGTGCCAGCAGTTACTCGCGGGACGACAGGGGTCTGAGAGGGCCCCAGCATTTT
CDR3: CASSYSRDDRGLRGPQHF

V: TRBV18
J: TRBJ2-2
size: .
D: TRBD1
DNA: TGTGCCAGCTCATCAGGACAGGGAACAAACGGGGAGCTGTTTTTT
CDR3: CASSSGQGTNGELFF

V: TRBV25-1
J: TRBJ2-7
size: .
D: .
DNA: TGTGCCAGCATCATGGGGCGACAGAAAGGGGACGAGCAGTACTTC
CDR3: CASIMGRQKGDEQYF

V: TRBV9
J: TRBJ1-1
size: .
D: .
DNA: TGTGCCAGCAGCCCCGGGGGGATTGAAGCTTTCTTT
CDR3: CASSPGGIEAFF

V: TRBV27
J: TRBJ2-2
size: many
D: .
DNA: TGTGCCAGCAGCTTAGACAGAACCGGGGAGCTGTTTTTT
CDR3: CASSLDRTGELFF

V: TRBV10-3
J: TRBJ2-6
size: .
D: .
DNA: TGTGCCATCAGTGAGGAAATCGGGGACATTTCTGGGGCCAACGTCCTGACTTTC
CDR3: CAISEEIGDISGANVLTF

V: TRBV10-3
J: TRBJ2-7
size: once
D: .
DNA: TGTGCCATCACCCTAGGACGGGACTACGAGCAGTACTTC
CDR3: CAITLGRDYEQYF

V: TRBV12-3/TRBV12-4
J: TRBJ1-5
size: .
D: TRBD1
DNA: TGTGCCAGCACCGTGGACAGGGTACACCAGCCCCAGCATTTT
CDR3: CASTVDRVHQPQHF

V: TRBV2
J: TRBJ2-2
size: many
D: .
DNA: TGTGCCAGCAAAGCGAACACCGGGGAGCTGTTTTTT
CDR3: CASKANTGELFF

V: TRBV27
J: TRBJ2-2
size: few
D: .
DNA: TGTGCCAGCAGTTTCGAGTACGACACCGGGGAGCTGTTTTTT
CDR3: CASSFEYDTGELFF

V: TRBV18
J: TRBJ2-2
size: once
D: .
DNA: TGTGCCAGCTCGCCGAATCCGGGACTGAACACCGGGGAGCTGTTTTTT
CDR3: CASSPNPGLNTGELFF

V: TRBV6-1
J: TRBJ1-2
size: .
D: .
DNA: TGTGCCAGCAGGGGGACGGAGAACTATGGCTACACCTTC
CDR3: CASRGTENYGYTF

V: TRBV19
J: TRBJ2-2
size: few
D: .
DNA: TGTGCCAGGGAGAATCCTGGCACCGGGGAGCTGTTTTTT
CDR3: CARENPGTGELFF

V: TRBV29-1
J: TRBJ1-4
size: many
D: .
DNA: TGCAGCGTTGAAGAGCCGTCGGTGAATGAAAAACTGTTTTTT
CDR3: CSVEEPSVNEKLFF

V: TRBV5-6
J: TRBJ2-5
size: .
D: TRBD2
DNA: TGTGCCAGCAGCTCCAGGGGCGCGGGACTAGTCCAAGAGACCCAGTACTTC
CDR3: CASSSRGAGLVQETQYF

V: TRBV6-1
J: TRBJ2-5
size: many
D: TRBD2
DNA: TGTGCCAGCAAATTCGGACTAGCGGGAGGTGAGACCCAGTACTTC
CDR3: CASKFGLAGGETQYF

V: TRBV7-9
J: TRBJ2-7
size: few
D: TRBD1
DNA: TGTGCCAGCAGCTTAGGGGACAGGGGGTCCGACGAGCAGTACTTC
CDR3: CASSLGDRGSDEQYF

V: TRBV28
J: TRBJ1-1
size: many
D: .
DNA: TGTGCCAGCAGCTCTGCAGGGGCCGGACGTGGCACTGAAGCTTTCTTT
CDR3: CASSSAGAGRGTEAFF

V: TRBV27
J: TRBJ1-2
size: many
D: .
DNA: TGTGCCAGCAGCCCAACTCGGACCTCTGGCTACACCTTC
CDR3: CASSPTRTSGYTF

V: TRBV6-1
J: TRBJ2-7
size: few
D: .
DNA: TGTGCCAGCAGCTGGGACCGCACCTACGAGCAGTACTTC
CDR3: CASSWDRTYEQYF

V: TRBV28
J: TRBJ1-1
size: many
D: .
DNA: TGTGCCAGCAGTCCGTCGGGAACGGGTAGGGGTGAAGCTTTCTTT
CDR3: CASSPSGTGRGEAFF

V: TRBV24-1
J: TRBJ2-6
size: many
D: TRBD2
DNA: TGTGCCACCAGTGCGGCGGGAGCCACTGGGGCCAACGTCCTGACTTTC
CDR3: CATSAAGATGANVLTF

V: TRBV7-9
J: TRBJ1-1
size: few
D: .
DNA: TGTGCCAGCAGCTTCGAAGACCACACTGAAGCTTTCTTT
CDR3: CASSFEDHTEAFF

V: TRBV3-1
J: TRBJ2-7
size: .
D: .
DNA: TGTGCCAGCAGCCGACCGGGACCAGGCTACGAGCAGTACTTC
CDR3: CASSRPGPGYEQYF

V: TRBV12-3/TRBV12-4
J: TRBJ2-7
size: many
D: .
DNA: TGTGCCAGCAGGGGGAGCTCCTACGAGCAGTACTTC
CDR3: CASRGSSYEQYF

V: TRBV12-3/TRBV12-4
J: TRBJ2-2
size: .
D: .
DNA: TGTGCCAGCACACTTAATTGGGTAGGAGGGGAGCTGTTTTTT
CDR3: CASTLNWVGGELFF